A single sample is the source of the 31 T cell receptor beta chains below, sequenced in a study of CD8+CD57+ T cells in acquired aplastic anemia. The study profiled TCR beta VDJ and CDR3 using genomic DNA as template. One entry per CDR3 protein results from TCRdb running MiXCR on the reads. The sample gives roughly 130,000 distinct CDR3 sequences, around 48% of which show up once; about 2.7% is in the top ten. Sequences were obtained from sorted CD4+, CD8+, or CD8+CD57+ T cells (not recorded which) from PBMCs. All receptors come from a human donor in good health, serving as a control.

This clonotype came up many times. The chain recombines TRBV7-6 with TRBJ2-7; TRBD2 aligns across 12 bases. The germline CDR1 and CDR2 sequences are SGHVS and FNYEAQ. V gave up 4 bases and J gave up 7 bases; unmatched junction bases: 8. This CDR3 comprises 15 residues. The CDR3 DNA reads as TGTGCCAGCAGCTCCCTAGCGGGGGGGCGTTATGAGCAGTACTTC. It is translated as CASSSLAGGRYEQYF. The full variable domain, in which reference TRBV7-6 and TRBJ2-7 provide the parts outside the CDR3, is GAGVSQSPRYKVTKRGQDVALRCDPISGHVSLYWYRQALGQGPEFLTYFNYEAQQDKSGLPNDRFSAERPEGSISTLTIQRTEQRDSAMYRCASSSLAGGRYEQYFGPGTRLTVT.

This clonotype was observed at least ten times. The rearrangement links TRBV14 to TRBJ2-7, with TRBD1 matching over 7 bases. The CDR3 is 17 amino acids. CDR1 and CDR2 (germline): SGHDN, FVKESK. With 2 bases clipped from V and 3 bases from J, the junction kept 13 bases outside the gene matches. The CDR3 DNA reads TGTGCCAGCAGCCAAAGGGGGACAGAGGCTACGAACTACGAGCAGTACTTC. Its translation is CASSQRGTEATNYEQYF.

The chain has TRBV24-1 and TRBJ2-7; 10 nucleotides agree with TRBD1. Germline CDR1 is KGHDR and CDR2 is SFDVKD. The CDR3 sequence is 14 residues long. Unmatched junction bases numbered 2, after V lost 4 bases and J lost 3 bases. In nucleotides, the CDR3 is TGTGCCACCAGTGAAGGGACAGGGGACTACGAGCAGTACTTC. Its protein is CATSEGTGDYEQYF.

About this clonotype: The junction and the germline gene differ at one end; a read error may be behind it. The chain joins TRBV7-7 to TRBJ2-1, with a possible D match to TRBD1 (5 bases). The germline V gene has CDR1 SSHAT and CDR2 FNYEAQ (reference sequence). The CDR3 contains 15 residues. The CDR3 loop reads CASSQGAGLHDEQFF. CDR3 DNA: TGTGCTAGCAGCCAAGGGGCAGGCCTACACGATGAGCAGTTCTTC.

The chain links TRBV20-1 to TRBJ2-7, with TRBD1 identical over 10 bases. CDR3 size: 17 residues. CDR1 and CDR2 from the germline V gene are DFQATT and SNEGSKA (reference sequence). V was clipped by 8 bases and J by 1 base; unmatched bases: 17. CDR3: CSIRRGQGLCCSYEQYF. In DNA form, the CDR3 reads TGCAGTATTAGGAGGGGACAGGGGCTCTGTTGTTCCTACGAGCAGTACTTC.

This clonotype came up many times. J is TRBJ1-1 and V is TRBV12-3 or TRBV12-4; the D gene is possibly TRBD1 (5 bases). The CDR3 has 16 residues. The V gene lost 5 bases and the J gene lost 4 bases, with 20 bases spanning the gap. The CDR3 DNA reads as TGTGCCAGCAGTCCGGGGACTTGGTCTCGGGGCACTGAAGCTTTCTTT. Its protein is CASSPGTWSRGTEAFF.

This clonotype was counted many times. This sequence joins TRBV11-2 and TRBJ1-2; D uncertain. The CDR3 loop spans 18 amino acids. Trimming cost V 0 bases and J 0 bases, with 17 bases left between them. In germline, CDR1 is SGHAT, CDR2 FQNNGV. The CDR3 DNA is TGTGCCAGCAGCTTAGAGGTCCTTAGGGCAGGAGCTAACTATGGCTACACCTTC. Its protein product is CASSLEVLRAGANYGYTF.

This chain uses TRBV20-1 with TRBJ1-1; possible D gene TRBD1, 5 bases. Germline loops: CDR1 DFQATT, CDR2 SNEGSKA (reference sequence). Trimming removed 3 bases at V and 0 bases at J, with 11 bases between. The CDR3 runs 14 residues. The CDR3 region has the DNA TGCAGTGCTAGGACCGGGACGTTGAACACTGAAGCTTTCTTT. It codes for CSARTGTLNTEAFF.

The chain couples TRBV11-2 to TRBJ2-3; TRBD1 agrees at 7 bases. Germline CDR1 and CDR2: SGHAT and FQNNGV. V lost 5 bases and J lost 2; bases outside the gene matches: 7. CDR3 length equals 15 residues. The DNA of the CDR3 is TGTGCCAGCAGCCCCCCGACAGGGAACACAGATACGCAGTATTTT. It translates to CASSPPTGNTDTQYF.

This clonotype occurred many times. The genes are TRBV3-1 and TRBJ2-7; 9 nucleotides line up with TRBD2. The length of the CDR3 is 17 residues. Germline values: CDR1 LGHDT, CDR2 YNNKEL (reference sequence). The J segment lost 2 bases and the V segment lost 0 bases, leaving 8 bases of the junction unmatched. The CDR3 loop reads CASSQEGLAGATYEQYF. The CDR3 bases are TGTGCCAGCAGCCAAGAGGGATTAGCGGGGGCAACCTACGAGCAGTACTTC.

Comments on this clonotype: The conserved phenylalanine or tryptophan is not found at the CDR3 terminus, so this likely reflects a read error. The chain has TRBV15 and TRBJ2-5, with 10 bases fitting TRBD1. This CDR3 has 15 residues. CDR1 is LNHNV and CDR2 is YYDKDF in the germline V gene (reference sequence). The ends lost 1 base at V and 2 bases at J; junction bases unmatched: 1. The CDR3 spells CATSRGGQGQETQYL. CDR3 DNA sequence: TGTGCCACCAGCAGAGGGGGACAGGGGCAAGAGACCCAGTACCTC.

In this sample, this clonotype turned up many times. The V and J genes are TRBV18 and TRBJ1-5; 8 positions agree with TRBD1. Germline CDR1 reads KGHSH; CDR2 reads LQKENI. CDR3 length equals 15 residues. Unmatched junction bases numbered 3, after V lost 5 bases and J lost 0 bases. The CDR3 region is CASSADRGSNQPQHF. CDR3 nucleotide sequence: TGTGCCAGCTCAGCCGACAGGGGTAGCAATCAGCCCCAGCATTTT.

The V and J genes are TRBV5-6 and TRBJ2-7, with no clear D. This CDR3 region has 15 residues. Germline CDR1 and CDR2: SGHDT and YYEEEE. V shed 0 bases and J shed 0 bases, with 10 bases lying between them. For the CDR3, the DNA is TGTGCCAGCAGCTTGGAGTCAGGTTTCTCCTACGAGCAGTACGTC. Its protein product is CASSLESGFSYEQYV.

J is TRBJ2-7 and V is TRBV7-3; 9 bases agree with TRBD2. The CDR3 has 14 residues. CDR1 is SGHTA and CDR2 is FQGTGA in the germline V gene. V trimming: 4 bases; J trimming: 6 bases; junction bases outside the gene matches: 7. CDR3 residues: CASSSRVAGVEQYF. CDR3 DNA sequence: TGTGCCAGCAGCTCCAGAGTAGCGGGGGTCGAGCAGTACTTC. Drawing the rest from reference TRBV7-3 and TRBJ2-7, the complete variable domain is GAGVSQTPSNKVTEKGKYVELRCDPISGHTALYWYRQSLGQGPEFLIYFQGTGAADDSGLPNDRFFAVRPEGSVSTLKIQRTERGDSAVYLCASSSRVAGVEQYFGPGTRLTVT.

This chain uses TRBV29-1 with TRBJ1-2; D remains unclear. Trimming removed 6 bases from V and 3 bases from J, with 14 bases in between. The CDR3 consists of 13 residues. Looked up from germline, CDR1 is SQVTM and CDR2 is ANQGSEA. CDR3 protein: CSVDEGADYGYTF. CDR3 nucleotides: TGCAGCGTGGACGAGGGAGCGGACTATGGCTACACCTTC.

This clonotype was seen many times. CDR3 in DNA: TGTGCCACCCGGGGGGGGGATGGGGTATCCAGCCAGCAGTTCTTC. Translation: CATRGGDGVSSQQFF. This chain links TRBV24-1 with TRBJ2-1, with 8 positions matching TRBD2. The V gene's germline CDR1 is KGHDR and CDR2 SFDVKD. The ends lost 9 bases at V and 11 bases at J; junction bases unmatched: 17. CDR3 size: 15 residues.

The chain is built from TRBV20-1 and TRBJ2-3; TRBD2 matches 10 bases. Trimming cost V 3 bases and J 2 bases; bases outside gene matches: 5. Germline loops: CDR1 DFQATT, CDR2 SNEGSKA (reference sequence). The CDR3 is made up of 15 amino acids. The CDR3 loop reads CSASFLAGATDTQYF. The CDR3 DNA is TGCAGTGCTAGTTTCCTAGCGGGAGCCACAGATACGCAGTATTTT.

This clonotype was detected ten times or more. V usage is TRBV15 and J usage is TRBJ2-5, with TRBD1 matching over 9 bases. The CDR3 runs to 15 residues. Losses at the gene ends were 5 bases for V and 3 bases for J; bases not matched to a gene: 7. CDR1 is LNHNV, CDR2 YYDKDF, per germline (reference sequence). DNA for the CDR3: TGTGCCACCAGCCCGGGACAGGGAGGAGAAGAGACCCAGTACTTC. As protein: CATSPGQGGEETQYF.

This clonotype has just a few counts. The chain recombines TRBV29-1 with TRBJ1-2, with 10 bases lining up with TRBD1. The length of the CDR3 is 14 residues. The V gene end was trimmed by 5 bases and the J gene end by 8 bases; junction bases not matched to a gene: 11. Germline CDR1 SQVTM, CDR2 ANQGSEA. The CDR3 loop is CSVRTTGGSLGYTF. The CDR3 nucleotides read TGCAGCGTTCGGACGACAGGGGGCTCGTTGGGCTACACCTTC.

V is TRBV25-1 and J is TRBJ1-3; D unclear. In germline, CDR1 is MGHDK, CDR2 SYGVNS. V shed 4 bases and J shed 0 bases, with 16 bases lying between them. The CDR3 runs to 17 residues. The DNA of the CDR3 is TGTGCCAGCAGTGCAGCAGGATCCTACCACTCTGGAAACACCATATATTTT. It specifies CASSAAGSYHSGNTIYF. The variable domain in full, completed from reference TRBV25-1 and TRBJ1-3, reads EADIYQTPRYLVIGTGKKITLECSQTMGHDKMYWYQQDPGMELHLIHYSYGVNSTEKGDLSSESTVSRIRTEHFPLTLESARPSHTSQYLCASSAAGSYHSGNTIYFGEGSWLTVV.

To note about this clonotype: An end of the junction does not agree with germline; a read error may underlie this. This sequence joins TRBV24-1 and TRBJ1-2, with D possibly matching TRBD1 (5 bases). Germline loops: CDR1 KGHDR, CDR2 SFDVKD. This CDR3 is built from 14 residues. The CDR3 sequence is CATSAKDSYYGCTF. CDR3 sequence (DNA): TGTGCCACCAGTGCCAAAGACAGTTACTATGGCTGCACCTTC.

On this clonotype itself: This is likely a read error, given that the CDR3 carries no conserved phenylalanine or tryptophan at its end. This CDR3 is CASSVVGTGNEQFL. CDR3 nucleotide sequence: TGTGCCAGTAGTGTAGTAGGAACAGGGAATGAGCAGTTCCTC. This sequence joins TRBV19 and TRBJ2-1; maybe TRBD1 (6 bases). The V gene's germline CDR1 is LNHDA and CDR2 SQIVND (reference sequence). Trimming left V 5 bases short and J 7 bases short, with 15 bases between. CDR3 length equals 14 residues.

CDR3 sequence (DNA): TGTGCCACCAGCAGCCCGGGACAGGATTCACCCCTCCACTTT. Its protein is CATSSPGQDSPLHF. This chain links TRBV15 with TRBJ1-6; 8 bases map to TRBD1. CDR1 LNHNV and CDR2 YYDKDF come from the germline V gene (reference sequence). This CDR3 region has 14 residues. V lost 3 bases to trimming and J lost 8 bases; unmatched junction nucleotides: 3.

The chain uses TRBV2 and TRBJ1-1; D not certain. Germline lookup yields CDR1 SNHLY and CDR2 FYNNEI. Trimming cost V 2 bases and J 4 bases, with 17 bases left between them. The CDR3 is made up of 16 amino acids. CDR3 residues: CASSEWTREASTEAFF. As DNA, the CDR3 is TGTGCCAGCAGTGAATGGACTCGGGAAGCGAGCACTGAAGCTTTCTTT. Complete variable domain (other parts from reference TRBV2 and TRBJ1-1): EPEVTQTPSHQVTQMGQEVILRCVPISNHLYFYWYRQILGQKVEFLVSFYNNEISEKSEIFDDQFSVERPDGSNFTLKIRSTKLEDSAMYFCASSEWTREASTEAFFGQGTRLTVV.

As for this clonotype: One junction end disagrees with the germline gene, perhaps due to a read error. This sequence joins TRBV19 and TRBJ1-1; weak D call: TRBD1 (5 bases). There are 13 residues in the CDR3. Germline V gene sequence: CDR1 LNHDA, CDR2 SQIVND (reference sequence). The CDR3 region is CASSVEGHTEAFF. CDR3 in DNA: TGTGCCAGTAGTGTAGAGGGGCACACTGAAGCTTTCTTT.

V is TRBV3-1 and J is TRBJ1-2; maybe TRBD1 (5 bases). Germline assignment: CDR1 LGHDT and CDR2 YNNKEL (reference sequence). This CDR3 region has 12 residues. The V end lost 4 bases, the J end lost 8 bases, and 11 bases lay between the germline ends. This chain's CDR3 is CASSRDKGGYTF. The CDR3 DNA reads TGTGCCAGCAGCCGAGACAAGGGGGGCTACACCTTC. Full variable domain (missing parts from reference TRBV3-1 and TRBJ1-2): DTAVSQTPKYLVTQMGNDKSIKCEQNLGHDTMYWYKQDSKKFLKIMFSYNNKELIINETVPNRFSPKSPDKAHLNLHINSLELGDSAVYFCASSRDKGGYTFGSGTRLTVV.

Sample share makes this clonotype medium-sized (0.01 to 0.1%). The genes are TRBV15 and TRBJ2-7; TRBD2 matches at 10 bases. CDR1 and CDR2 from the germline V gene are LNHNV and YYDKDF (reference sequence). This CDR3 comprises 16 residues. Unmatched junction bases numbered 9, after V lost 1 base and J lost 6 bases. CDR3 loop: CATSRGTGGTSVEQYF. In DNA form, the CDR3 reads TGTGCCACCAGCAGAGGAACAGGGGGGACTAGCGTCGAGCAGTACTTC.

The chain links TRBV15 to TRBJ1-2, with 9 bases that match TRBD1. V trimming: 3 bases; J trimming: 4 bases; junction bases outside the gene matches: 6. The CDR3 runs to 15 residues. CDR1 is LNHNV and CDR2 is YYDKDF in the germline V gene (reference sequence). In DNA form, the CDR3 reads TGTGCCACCAGCAGGGATAACAGGGGGCGCTATGGCTACACCTTC. Translating gives CATSRDNRGRYGYTF. Filled out from reference TRBV15 and TRBJ1-2, the complete variable domain reads DAMVIQNPRYQVTQFGKPVTLSCSQTLNHNVMYWYQQKSSQAPKLLFHYYDKDFNNEADTPDNFQSRRPNTSFCFLDIRSPGLGDTAMYLCATSRDNRGRYGYTFGSGTRLTVV.

The genes are TRBV2 and TRBJ1-6, with D tentatively TRBD1 (5 bases). CDR1 is SNHLY, CDR2 FYNNEI, per germline. The length of the CDR3 is 13 residues. CDR3 amino acids: CARDGGVNSPLHF. In DNA, the CDR3 is TGTGCTAGAGATGGGGGGGTTAACTCACCCCTCCACTTT.

This clonotype was seen repeatedly, ten times or more. The genes are TRBV7-9 and TRBJ1-3; D unclear. The V and J ends lost 1 base and 2 bases respectively, with 9 bases between them. CDR1 and CDR2 from the germline V gene are SEHNR and FQNEAQ (reference sequence). This CDR3 comprises 15 residues. CDR3 region: CASSLVGGAGNTIYF. CDR3 bases: TGTGCCAGCAGCTTAGTAGGCGGGGCTGGAAACACCATATATTTT.

This clonotype was detected many times. The V gene is TRBV20-1, the J gene TRBJ2-7, with 12 bases aligning to TRBD2. CDR1 is DFQATT, CDR2 SNEGSKA, per germline (reference sequence). CDR3 size: 17 residues. V trimming: 1 base; J trimming: 4 bases; junction bases outside the gene matches: 11. CDR3 loop: CSARGTSGTPAAYEQYF. The CDR3, as DNA: TGCAGTGCTAGAGGGACTAGCGGGACCCCAGCGGCATACGAGCAGTACTTC.